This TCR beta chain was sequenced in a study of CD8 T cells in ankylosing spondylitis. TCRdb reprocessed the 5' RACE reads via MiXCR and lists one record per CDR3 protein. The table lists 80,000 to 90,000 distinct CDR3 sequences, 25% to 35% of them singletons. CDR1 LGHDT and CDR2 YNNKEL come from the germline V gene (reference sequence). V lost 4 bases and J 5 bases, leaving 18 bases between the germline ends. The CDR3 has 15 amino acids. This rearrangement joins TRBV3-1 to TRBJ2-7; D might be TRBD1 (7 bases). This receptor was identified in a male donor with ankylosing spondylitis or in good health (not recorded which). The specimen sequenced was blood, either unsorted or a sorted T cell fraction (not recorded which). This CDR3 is CASSRNLQGRNEQYF. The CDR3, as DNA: TGTGCCAGCAGCCGCAACCTACAGGGGAGGAACGAGCAGTACTTC.